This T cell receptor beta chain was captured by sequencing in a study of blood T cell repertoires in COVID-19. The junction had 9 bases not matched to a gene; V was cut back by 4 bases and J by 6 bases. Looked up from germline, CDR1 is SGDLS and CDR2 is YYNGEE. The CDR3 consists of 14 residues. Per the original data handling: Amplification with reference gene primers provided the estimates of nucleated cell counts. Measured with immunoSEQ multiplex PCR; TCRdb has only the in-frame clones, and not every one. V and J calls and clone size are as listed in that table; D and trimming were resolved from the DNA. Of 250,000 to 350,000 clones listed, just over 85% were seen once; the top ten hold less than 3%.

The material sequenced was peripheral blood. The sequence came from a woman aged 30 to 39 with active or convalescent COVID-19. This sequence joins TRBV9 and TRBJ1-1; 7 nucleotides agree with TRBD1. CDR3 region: CASSTTSGGAEAFF. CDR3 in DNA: TGTGCCAGCAGCACCACGTCAGGGGGAGCTGAAGCTTTCTTT.